This TCR beta chain was captured by sequencing in a study of blood T cell repertoires in COVID-19. Study at large: Spain, Italy and the United States supplied samples that represented acute and convalescent COVID-19. The analysed material was cDNA or gDNA that came from T cells, B-cell-depleted T cells, or PBMCs.

Only in-frame clones appear in the TCRdb table, and some are missing; sequencing was by immunoSEQ multiplex PCR. The sample lists more than 90,000 clones; approximately 81% were seen once. CDR3 length: 14 residues. The V gene's germline CDR1 is MNHEY and CDR2 SMNVEV (reference sequence). The germline V and J ends were trimmed by 5 bases and 4 bases, with 14 bases remaining between them. The sequence was obtained from a man between 60 and 75 years old with acute or convalescent COVID-19. This chain joins TRBV27 and TRBJ1-1; tentatively, D is TRBD1 (5 bases). Sequenced material: peripheral blood. CDR3 sequence reads: CASSIVRGVTEAFF. The DNA of the CDR3 is TGTGCCAGCAGTATAGTCCGGGGGGTCACTGAAGCTTTCTTT.